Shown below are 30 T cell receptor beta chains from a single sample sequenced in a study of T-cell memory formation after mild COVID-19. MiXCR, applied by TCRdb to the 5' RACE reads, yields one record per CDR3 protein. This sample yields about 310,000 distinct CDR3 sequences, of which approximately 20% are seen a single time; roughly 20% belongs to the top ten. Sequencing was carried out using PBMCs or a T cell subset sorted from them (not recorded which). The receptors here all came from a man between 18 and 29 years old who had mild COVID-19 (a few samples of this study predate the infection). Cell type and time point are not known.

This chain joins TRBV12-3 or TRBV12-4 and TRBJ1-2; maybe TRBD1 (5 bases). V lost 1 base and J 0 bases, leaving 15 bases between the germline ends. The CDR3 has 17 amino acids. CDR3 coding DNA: TGTGCCAGCAGTTTAGGCGGCAGGGCCTTAGCTAACTATGGCTACACCTTC. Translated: CASSLGGRALANYGYTF.

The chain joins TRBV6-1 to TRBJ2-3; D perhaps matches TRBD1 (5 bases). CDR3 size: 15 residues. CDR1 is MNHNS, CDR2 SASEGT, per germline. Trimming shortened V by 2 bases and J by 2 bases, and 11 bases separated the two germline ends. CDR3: CASSEQGRDTDTQYF. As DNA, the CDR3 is TGTGCCAGCAGTGAACAAGGCAGGGACACAGATACGCAGTATTTT.

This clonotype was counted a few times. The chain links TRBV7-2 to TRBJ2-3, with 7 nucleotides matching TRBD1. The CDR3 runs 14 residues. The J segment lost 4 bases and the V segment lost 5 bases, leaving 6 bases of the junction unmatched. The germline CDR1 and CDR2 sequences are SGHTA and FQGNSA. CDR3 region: CASSRGRSPDTQYF. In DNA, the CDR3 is TGTGCCAGCAGCAGGGGGCGCTCGCCAGATACGCAGTATTTT.

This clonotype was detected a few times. The CDR3: CASSPRTGQGRGYTF. The DNA of the CDR3 is TGTGCCAGCAGCCCGAGGACCGGACAGGGTCGTGGCTACACCTTC. The rearrangement links TRBV2 to TRBJ1-2, with 8 bases matching TRBD1. The trim removed 6 bases at V and 7 bases at J, leaving 13 bases unmatched. CDR3 length: 15 residues. Germline values: CDR1 SNHLY, CDR2 FYNNEI.

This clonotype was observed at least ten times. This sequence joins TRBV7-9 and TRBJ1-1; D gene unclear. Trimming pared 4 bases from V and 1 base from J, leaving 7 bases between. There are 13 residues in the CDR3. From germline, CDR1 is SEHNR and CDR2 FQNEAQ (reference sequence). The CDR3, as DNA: TGTGCCAGCAGCTCCCTCTCGAACACTGAAGCTTTCTTT. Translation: CASSSLSNTEAFF.

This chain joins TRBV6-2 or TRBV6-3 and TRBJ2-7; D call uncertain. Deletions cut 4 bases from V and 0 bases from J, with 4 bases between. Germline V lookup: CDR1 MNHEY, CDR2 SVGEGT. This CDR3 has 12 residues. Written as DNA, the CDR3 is TGTGCCAGCAGTTCTCGCTCCTACGAGCAGTACGTC. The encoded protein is CASSSRSYEQYV.

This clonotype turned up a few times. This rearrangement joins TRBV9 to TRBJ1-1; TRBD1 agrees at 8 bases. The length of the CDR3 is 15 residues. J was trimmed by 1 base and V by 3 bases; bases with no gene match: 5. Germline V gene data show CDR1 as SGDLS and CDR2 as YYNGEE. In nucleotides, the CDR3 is TGTGCCAGCAGCGCCCGACAGGGGAAGAACACTGAAGCTTTCTTT. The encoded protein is CASSARQGKNTEAFF.

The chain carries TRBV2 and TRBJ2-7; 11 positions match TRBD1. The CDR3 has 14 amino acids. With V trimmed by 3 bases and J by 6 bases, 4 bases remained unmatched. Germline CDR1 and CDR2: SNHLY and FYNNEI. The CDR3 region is CASSEGQGVSEQYV. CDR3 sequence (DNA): TGTGCCAGCAGTGAGGGACAGGGGGTCAGCGAGCAGTACGTC.

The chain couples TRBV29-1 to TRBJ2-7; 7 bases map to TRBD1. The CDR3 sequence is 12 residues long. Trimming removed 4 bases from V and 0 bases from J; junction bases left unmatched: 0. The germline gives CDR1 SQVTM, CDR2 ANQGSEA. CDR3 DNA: TGCAGCGTTGGGGACAGCTCCTACGAGCAGTACGTC. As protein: CSVGDSSYEQYV.

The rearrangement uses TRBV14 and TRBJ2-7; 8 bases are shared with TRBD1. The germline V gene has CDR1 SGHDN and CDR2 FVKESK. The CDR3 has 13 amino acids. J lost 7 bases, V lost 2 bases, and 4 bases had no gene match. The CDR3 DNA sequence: TGTGCCAGCAGCCAAACAGGGGGTTATGAGCAGTACGTC. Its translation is CASSQTGGYEQYV.

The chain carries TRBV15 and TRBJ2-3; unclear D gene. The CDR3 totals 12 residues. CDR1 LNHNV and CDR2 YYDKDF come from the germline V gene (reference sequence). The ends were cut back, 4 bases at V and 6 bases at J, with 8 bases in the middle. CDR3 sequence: CATSTPGDTQYF. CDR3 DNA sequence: TGTGCCACCAGCACACCAGGCGATACGCAGTATTTT.

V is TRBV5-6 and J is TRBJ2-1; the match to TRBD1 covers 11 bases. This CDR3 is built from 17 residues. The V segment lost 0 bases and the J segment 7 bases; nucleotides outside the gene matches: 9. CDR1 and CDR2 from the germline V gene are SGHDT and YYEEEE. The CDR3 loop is CASSLVWTGGFRNEQFF. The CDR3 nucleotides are TGTGCCAGCAGCTTGGTGTGGACAGGGGGCTTCAGGAATGAGCAGTTCTTC.

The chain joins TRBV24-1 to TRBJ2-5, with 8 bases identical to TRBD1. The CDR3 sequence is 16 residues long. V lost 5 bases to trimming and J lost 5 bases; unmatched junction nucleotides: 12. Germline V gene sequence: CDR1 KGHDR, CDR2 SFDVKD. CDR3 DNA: TGTGCCACCAGTGGTACAAACGGACAGGGCTATGAGACCCAGTACTTC. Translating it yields CATSGTNGQGYETQYF.

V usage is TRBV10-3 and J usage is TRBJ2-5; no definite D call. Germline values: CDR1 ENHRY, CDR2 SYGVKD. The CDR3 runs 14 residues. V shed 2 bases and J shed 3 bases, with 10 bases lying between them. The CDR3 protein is CAISEARVEETQYF. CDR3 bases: TGTGCCATCAGTGAGGCCCGGGTAGAAGAGACCCAGTACTTC.

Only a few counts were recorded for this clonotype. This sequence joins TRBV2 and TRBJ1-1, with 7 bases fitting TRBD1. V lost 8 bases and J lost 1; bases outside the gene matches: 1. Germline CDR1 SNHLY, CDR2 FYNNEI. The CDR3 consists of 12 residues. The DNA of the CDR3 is TGTGCCAGCGGGACAGAGAACACTGAAGCTTTCTTT. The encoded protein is CASGTENTEAFF.

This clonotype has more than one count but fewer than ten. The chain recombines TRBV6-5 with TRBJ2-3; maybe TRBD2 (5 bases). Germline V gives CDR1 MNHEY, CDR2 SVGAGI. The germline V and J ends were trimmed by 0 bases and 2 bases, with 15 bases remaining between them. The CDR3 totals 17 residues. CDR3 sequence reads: CASSYSISLGVTDTQYF. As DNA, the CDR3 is TGTGCCAGCAGTTACTCAATTTCCCTCGGGGTCACAGATACGCAGTATTTT.

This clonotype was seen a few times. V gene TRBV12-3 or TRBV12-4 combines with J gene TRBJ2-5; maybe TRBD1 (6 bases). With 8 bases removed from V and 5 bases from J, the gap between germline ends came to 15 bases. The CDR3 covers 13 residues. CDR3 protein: CASGLRDKETQYF. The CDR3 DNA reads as TGTGCCAGCGGCCTCCGGGACAAGGAGACCCAGTACTTC.

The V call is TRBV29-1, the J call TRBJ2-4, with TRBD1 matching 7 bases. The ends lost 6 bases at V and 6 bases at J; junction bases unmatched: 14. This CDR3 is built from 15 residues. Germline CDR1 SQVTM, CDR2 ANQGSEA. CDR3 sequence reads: CSVLPLGTETNIQYF. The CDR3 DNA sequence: TGCAGCGTACTACCTTTAGGGACAGAGACAAACATTCAGTACTTC. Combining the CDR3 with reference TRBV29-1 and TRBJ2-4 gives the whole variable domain SAVISQKPSRDICQRGTSLTIQCQVDSQVTMMFWYRQQPGQSLTLIATANQGSEATYESGFVIDKFPISRPNLTFSTLTVSNMSPEDSSIYLCSVLPLGTETNIQYFGAGTRLSVL.

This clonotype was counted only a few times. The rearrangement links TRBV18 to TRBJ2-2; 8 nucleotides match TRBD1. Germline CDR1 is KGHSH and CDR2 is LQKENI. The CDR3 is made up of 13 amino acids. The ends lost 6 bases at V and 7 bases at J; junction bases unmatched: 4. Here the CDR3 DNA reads TGTGCCAGCTCGGACAGGGCGAGCGGGGAGCTGTTTTTT. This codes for CASSDRASGELFF.

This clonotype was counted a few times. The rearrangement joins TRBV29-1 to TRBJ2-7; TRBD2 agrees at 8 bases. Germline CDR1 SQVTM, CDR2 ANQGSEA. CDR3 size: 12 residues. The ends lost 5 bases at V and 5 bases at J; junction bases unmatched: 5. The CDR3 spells CSVQAGADEQYF. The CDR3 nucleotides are TGCAGCGTTCAAGCGGGGGCGGACGAGCAGTACTTC.

CDR3 region: CASSRDRGAKNIQYF. DNA of the CDR3: TGTGCCAGCAGCCGGGACAGGGGAGCCAAAAACATTCAGTACTTC. The chain recombines TRBV6-2 or TRBV6-3 with TRBJ2-4, with 10 bases aligning to TRBD1. In germline, CDR1 is MNHEY, CDR2 SVGEGT. With 6 bases clipped from V and 0 bases from J, the junction kept 2 bases outside the gene matches. The CDR3 length is 15 residues.

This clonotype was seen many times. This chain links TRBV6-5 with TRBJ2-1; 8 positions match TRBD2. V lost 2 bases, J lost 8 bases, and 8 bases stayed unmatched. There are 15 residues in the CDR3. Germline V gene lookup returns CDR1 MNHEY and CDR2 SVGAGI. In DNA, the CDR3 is TGTGCCAGCAGTTACGCCCACGGGGGGGTCGATGAGCAGTTCTTC. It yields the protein CASSYAHGGVDEQFF.

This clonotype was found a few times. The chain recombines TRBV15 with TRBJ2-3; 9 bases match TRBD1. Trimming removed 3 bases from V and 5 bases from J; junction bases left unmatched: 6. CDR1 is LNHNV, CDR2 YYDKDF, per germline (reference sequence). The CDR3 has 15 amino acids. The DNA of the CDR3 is TGTGCCACCAGCAGCAACAGGGGGCTTTTAGATACGCAGTATTTT. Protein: CATSSNRGLLDTQYF.

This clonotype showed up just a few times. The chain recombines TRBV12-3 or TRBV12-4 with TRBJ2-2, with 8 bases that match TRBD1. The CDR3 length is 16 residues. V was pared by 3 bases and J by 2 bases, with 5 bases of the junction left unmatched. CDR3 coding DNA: TGTGCCAGCAGTTTTGGGACAGGAACTAACACCGGGGAGCTGTTTTTT. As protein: CASSFGTGTNTGELFF.

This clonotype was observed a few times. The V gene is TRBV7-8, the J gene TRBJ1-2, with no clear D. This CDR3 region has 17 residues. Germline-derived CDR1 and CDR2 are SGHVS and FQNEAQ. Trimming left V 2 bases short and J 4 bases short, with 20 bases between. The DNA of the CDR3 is TGTGCCAGCAGCTTAAGACCCTCATTAAGGAGGACCTATGGCTACACCTTC. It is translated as CASSLRPSLRRTYGYTF.

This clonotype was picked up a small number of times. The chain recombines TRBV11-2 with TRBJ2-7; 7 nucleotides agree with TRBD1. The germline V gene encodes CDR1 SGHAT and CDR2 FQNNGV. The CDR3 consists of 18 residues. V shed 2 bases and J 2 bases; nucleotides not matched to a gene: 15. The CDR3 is CASSLNPEEQGRTYEQYF. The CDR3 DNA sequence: TGTGCCAGCAGCTTAAACCCCGAGGAACAGGGGCGGACCTACGAGCAGTACTTC.

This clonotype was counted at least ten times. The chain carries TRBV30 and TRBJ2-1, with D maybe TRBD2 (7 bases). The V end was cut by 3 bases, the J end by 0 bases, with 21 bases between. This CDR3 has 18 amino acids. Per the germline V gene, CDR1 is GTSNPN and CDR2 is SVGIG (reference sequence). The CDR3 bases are TGTGCCTGGAGGTTGAGGCGGGGGCCGACTAGCTCCTACAATGAGCAGTTCTTC. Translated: CAWRLRRGPTSSYNEQFF.

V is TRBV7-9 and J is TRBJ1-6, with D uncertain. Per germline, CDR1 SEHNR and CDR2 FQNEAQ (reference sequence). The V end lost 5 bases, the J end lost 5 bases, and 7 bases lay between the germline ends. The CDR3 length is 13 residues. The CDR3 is CASSPPDNSPLHF. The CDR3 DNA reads TGTGCCAGCAGCCCACCGGATAATTCACCCCTCCACTTT.

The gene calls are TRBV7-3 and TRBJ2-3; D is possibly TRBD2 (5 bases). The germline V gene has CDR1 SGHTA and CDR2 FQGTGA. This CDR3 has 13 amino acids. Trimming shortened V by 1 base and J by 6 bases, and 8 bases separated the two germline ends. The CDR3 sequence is CASSLNEGDTQYF. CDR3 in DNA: TGTGCCAGCAGCTTAAATGAGGGTGATACGCAGTATTTT.

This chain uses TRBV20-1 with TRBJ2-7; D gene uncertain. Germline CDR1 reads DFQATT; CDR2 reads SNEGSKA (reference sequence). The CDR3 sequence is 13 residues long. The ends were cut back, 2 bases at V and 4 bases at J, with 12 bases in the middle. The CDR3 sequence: CSARYNPGYEQYF. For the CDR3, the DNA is TGCAGTGCTAGATACAACCCTGGATACGAGCAGTACTTC.